This T cell receptor beta chain was sequenced in a study of post-analysis software for immune sequencing data. Study information: Relapsing-remitting, secondary progressive and progressive-relapsing multiple sclerosis were all included among the disease courses. Study-level findings and limits: Five or six TRBV segments, TRBV5-6, TRBV5-1 and TRBV20-1 among them, were found more frequent in patients than controls. Significantly lower normalized Chao1 diversity was seen in multiple sclerosis patients than in controls.

This clonotype was detected ten times or more. Antigen: not known. Germline V gene sequence: CDR1 SGHRS, CDR2 YFSETQ. The trim removed 4 bases at V and 4 bases at J, leaving 5 bases unmatched. The CDR3 is 14 amino acids. The TCR beta cDNA libraries contained unique molecular identifiers. When about 0.95 to 10 million T cells were used, they gave some 540,000 cDNA molecules. TCRdb re-called the PCR reads through MiXCR, storing one row per CDR3 protein. The sample includes 150,000 to 200,000 distinct CDR3 sequences, 30% seen only once; the top ten take about 1.4%. This clonotype originated in a girl aged 10-17 years with multiple sclerosis. This sequence joins TRBV5-1 and TRBJ1-2; 9 bases align to TRBD1. Sequenced input: blood. The CDR3 protein is CASSDRGGSYGYTF. CDR3 bases: TGCGCCAGCAGCGACAGGGGGGGAAGCTATGGCTACACCTTC. Based on the CDR3 plus reference TRBV5-1 and TRBJ1-2, the full variable domain is KAGVTQTPRYLIKTRGQQVTLSCSPISGHRSVSWYQQTPGQGLQFLFEYFSETQRNKGNFPGRFSGRQFSNSRSEMNVSTLELGDSALYLCASSDRGGSYGYTFGSGTRLTVV.